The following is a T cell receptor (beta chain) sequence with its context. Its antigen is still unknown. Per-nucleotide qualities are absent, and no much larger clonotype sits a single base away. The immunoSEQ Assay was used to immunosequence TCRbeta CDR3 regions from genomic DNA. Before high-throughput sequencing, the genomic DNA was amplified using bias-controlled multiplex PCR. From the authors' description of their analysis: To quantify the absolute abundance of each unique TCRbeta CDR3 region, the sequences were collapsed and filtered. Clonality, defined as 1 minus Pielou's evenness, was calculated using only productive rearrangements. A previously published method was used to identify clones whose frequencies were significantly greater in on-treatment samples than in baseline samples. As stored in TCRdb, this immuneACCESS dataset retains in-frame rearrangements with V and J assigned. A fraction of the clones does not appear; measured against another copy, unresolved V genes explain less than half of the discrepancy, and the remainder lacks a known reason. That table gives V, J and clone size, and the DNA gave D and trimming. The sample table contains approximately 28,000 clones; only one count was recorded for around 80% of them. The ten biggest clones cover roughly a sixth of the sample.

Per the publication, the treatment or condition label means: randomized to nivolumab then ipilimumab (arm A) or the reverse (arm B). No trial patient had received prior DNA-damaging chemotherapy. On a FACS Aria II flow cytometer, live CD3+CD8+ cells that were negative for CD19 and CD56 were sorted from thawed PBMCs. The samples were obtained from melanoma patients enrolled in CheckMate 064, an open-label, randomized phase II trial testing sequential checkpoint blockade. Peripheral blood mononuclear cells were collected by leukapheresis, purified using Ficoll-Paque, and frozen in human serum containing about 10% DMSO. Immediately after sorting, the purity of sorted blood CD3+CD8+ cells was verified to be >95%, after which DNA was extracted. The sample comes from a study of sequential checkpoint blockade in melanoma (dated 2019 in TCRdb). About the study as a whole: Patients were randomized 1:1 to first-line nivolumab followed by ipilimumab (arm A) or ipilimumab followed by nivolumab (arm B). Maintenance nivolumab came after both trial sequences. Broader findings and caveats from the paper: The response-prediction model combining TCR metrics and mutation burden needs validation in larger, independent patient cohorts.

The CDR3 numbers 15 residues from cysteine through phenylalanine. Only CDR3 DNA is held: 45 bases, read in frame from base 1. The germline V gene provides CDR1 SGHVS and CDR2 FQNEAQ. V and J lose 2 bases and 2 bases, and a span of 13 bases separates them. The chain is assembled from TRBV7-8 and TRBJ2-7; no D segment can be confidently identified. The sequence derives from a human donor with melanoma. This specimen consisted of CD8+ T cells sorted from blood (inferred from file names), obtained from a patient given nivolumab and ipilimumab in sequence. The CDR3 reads CASSLLQVNPYEQYF. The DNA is TGTGCCAGCAGCTTACTTCAGGTGAACCCCTACGAGCAGTACTTC.